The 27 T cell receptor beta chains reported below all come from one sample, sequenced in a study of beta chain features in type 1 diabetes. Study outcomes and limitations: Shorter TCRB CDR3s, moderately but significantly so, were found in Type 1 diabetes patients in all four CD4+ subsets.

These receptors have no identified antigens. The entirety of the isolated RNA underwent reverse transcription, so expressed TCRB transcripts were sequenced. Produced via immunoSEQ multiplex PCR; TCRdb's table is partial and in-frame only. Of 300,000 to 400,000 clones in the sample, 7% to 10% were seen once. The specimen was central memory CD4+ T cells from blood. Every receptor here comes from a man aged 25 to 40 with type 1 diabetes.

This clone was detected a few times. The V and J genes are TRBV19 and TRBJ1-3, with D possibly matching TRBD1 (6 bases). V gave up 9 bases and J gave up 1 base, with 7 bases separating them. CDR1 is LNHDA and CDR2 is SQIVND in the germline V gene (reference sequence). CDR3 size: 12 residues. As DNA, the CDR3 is TGTGCCAGAGGGGGATCTGGAAACACCATATATTTT. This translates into CARGGSGNTIYF.

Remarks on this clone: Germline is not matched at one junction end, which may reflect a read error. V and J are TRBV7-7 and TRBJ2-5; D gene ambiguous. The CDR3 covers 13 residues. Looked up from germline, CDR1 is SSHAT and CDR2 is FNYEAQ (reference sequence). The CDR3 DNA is TGTGCTAGCAGCTGGACCGGAACCGAGACCCAGTACTTC. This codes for CASSWTGTETQYF. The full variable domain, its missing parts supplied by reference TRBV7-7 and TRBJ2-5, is GAGVSQSPRYKVTKRGQDVTLRCDPISSHATLYWYQQALGQGPEFLTYFNYEAQPDKSGLPSDRFSAERPEGSISTLTIQRTEQRDSAMYRCASSWTGTETQYFGPGTRLLVL.

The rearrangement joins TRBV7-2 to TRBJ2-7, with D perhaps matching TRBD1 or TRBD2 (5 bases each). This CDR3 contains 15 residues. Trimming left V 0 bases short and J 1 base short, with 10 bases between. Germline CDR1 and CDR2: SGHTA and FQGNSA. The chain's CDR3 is CASSLAGTESYEQYF. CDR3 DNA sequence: TGTGCCAGCAGCTTAGCCGGGACCGAATCCTACGAGCAGTACTTC.

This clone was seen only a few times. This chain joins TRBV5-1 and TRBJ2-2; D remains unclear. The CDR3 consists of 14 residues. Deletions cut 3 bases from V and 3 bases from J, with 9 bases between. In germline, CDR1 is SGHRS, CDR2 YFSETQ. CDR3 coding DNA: TGCGCCAGCAGCTCGACAATCGACACCGGGGAGCTGTTTTTT. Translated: CASSSTIDTGELFF.

Written as DNA, the CDR3 is TGCGCCAGCAGCCAAGAACACAGGGGGGCTGAAGCTTTCTTT. Translation: CASSQEHRGAEAFF. This chain links TRBV4-3 with TRBJ1-1, with TRBD1 matching 8 bases. V lost 0 bases, J lost 6 bases, and 3 bases stayed unmatched. This CDR3 has 14 residues. Germline V gene data show CDR1 as LGHNA and CDR2 as YSLEER.

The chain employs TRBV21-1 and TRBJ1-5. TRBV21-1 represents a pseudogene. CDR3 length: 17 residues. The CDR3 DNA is TGTGCCAGCAGCAGAGTCTCCGTACTTTATAGCAATCAGCCCCAGCATTTT. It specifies CASSRVSVLYSNQPQHF.

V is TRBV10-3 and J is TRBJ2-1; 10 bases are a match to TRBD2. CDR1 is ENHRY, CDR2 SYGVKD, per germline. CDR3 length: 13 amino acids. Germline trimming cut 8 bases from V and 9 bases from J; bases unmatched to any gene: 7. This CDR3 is CAIPQRGGVEQFF. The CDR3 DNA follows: TGTGCCATCCCTCAGCGGGGGGGGGTTGAGCAGTTCTTC.

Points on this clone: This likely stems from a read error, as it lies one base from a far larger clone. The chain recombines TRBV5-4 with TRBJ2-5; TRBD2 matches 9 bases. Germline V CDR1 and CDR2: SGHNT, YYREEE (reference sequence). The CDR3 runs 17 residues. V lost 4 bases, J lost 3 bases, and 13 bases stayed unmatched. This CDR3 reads CASSAGASSGGEETQYF. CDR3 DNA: TGTGCCAGCAGCGCCGGAGCGAGTAGCGGGGGCGAAGAGACCCAGTACTTC. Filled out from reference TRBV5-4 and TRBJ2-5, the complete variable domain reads ETGVTQSPTHLIKTRGQQVTLRCSSQSGHNTVSWYQQALGQGPQFIFQYYREEENGRGNFPPRFSGLQFPNYSSELNVNALELDDSALYLCASSAGASSGGEETQYFGPGTRLLVL.

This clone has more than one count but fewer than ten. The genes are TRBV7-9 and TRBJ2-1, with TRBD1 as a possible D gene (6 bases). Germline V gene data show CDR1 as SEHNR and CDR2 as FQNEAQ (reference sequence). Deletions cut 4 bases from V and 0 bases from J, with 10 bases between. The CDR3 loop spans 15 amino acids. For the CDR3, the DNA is TGTGCCAGCAGCTCTGGGGGCCTCTCCTACAATGAGCAGTTCTTC. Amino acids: CASSSGGLSYNEQFF.

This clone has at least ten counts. CDR3 DNA sequence: TGTGCCAGCAGCCATACCCTTAACCGGCGCACAGATACGCAGTATTTT. Its protein is CASSHTLNRRTDTQYF. The chain is built from TRBV7-9 and TRBJ2-3; D ambiguous. CDR3 length equals 16 residues. Germline V gives CDR1 SEHNR, CDR2 FQNEAQ (reference sequence). The V gene lost 5 bases and the J gene lost 1 base, with 16 bases spanning the gap.

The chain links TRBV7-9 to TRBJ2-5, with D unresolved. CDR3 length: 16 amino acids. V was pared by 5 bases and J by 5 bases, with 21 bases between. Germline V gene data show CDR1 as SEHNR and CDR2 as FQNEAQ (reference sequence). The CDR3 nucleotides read TGTGCCAGCAGCCCTCCCTTAAGGGTGAGGCGGGAGACCCAGTACTTC. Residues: CASSPPLRVRRETQYF.

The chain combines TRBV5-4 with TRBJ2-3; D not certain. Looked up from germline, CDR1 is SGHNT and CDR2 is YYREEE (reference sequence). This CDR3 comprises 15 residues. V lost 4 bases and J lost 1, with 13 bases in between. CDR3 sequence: CASSSQNGGTDTQYF. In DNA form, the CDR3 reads TGTGCCAGCAGCAGCCAAAACGGTGGCACAGATACGCAGTATTTT.

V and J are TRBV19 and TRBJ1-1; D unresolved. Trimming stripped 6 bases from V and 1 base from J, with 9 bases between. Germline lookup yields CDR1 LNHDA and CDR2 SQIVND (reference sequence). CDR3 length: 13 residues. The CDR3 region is CASRVAGNTEAFF. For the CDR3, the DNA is TGTGCCAGTAGAGTGGCAGGGAACACTGAAGCTTTCTTT.

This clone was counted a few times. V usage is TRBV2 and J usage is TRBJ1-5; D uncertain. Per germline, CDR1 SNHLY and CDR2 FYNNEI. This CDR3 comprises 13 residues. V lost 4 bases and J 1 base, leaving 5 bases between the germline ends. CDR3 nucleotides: TGTGCCAGCAGTGCGGGGAGCAATCAGCCCCAGCATTTT. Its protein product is CASSAGSNQPQHF.

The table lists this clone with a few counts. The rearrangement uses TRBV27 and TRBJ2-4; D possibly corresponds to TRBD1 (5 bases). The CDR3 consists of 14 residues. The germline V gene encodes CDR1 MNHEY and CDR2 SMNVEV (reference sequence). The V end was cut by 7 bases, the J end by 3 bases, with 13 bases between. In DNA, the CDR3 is TGTGCCAGCAAAGACAGTCCGGGCAAAAACATTCAGTACTTC. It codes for CASKDSPGKNIQYF.

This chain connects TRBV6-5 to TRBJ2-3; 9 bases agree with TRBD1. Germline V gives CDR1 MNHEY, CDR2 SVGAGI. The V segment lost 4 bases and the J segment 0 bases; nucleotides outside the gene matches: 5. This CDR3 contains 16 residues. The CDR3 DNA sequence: TGTGCCAGCAGTTCTACAGGGGGCTTTAGCACAGATACGCAGTATTTT. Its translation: CASSSTGGFSTDTQYF.

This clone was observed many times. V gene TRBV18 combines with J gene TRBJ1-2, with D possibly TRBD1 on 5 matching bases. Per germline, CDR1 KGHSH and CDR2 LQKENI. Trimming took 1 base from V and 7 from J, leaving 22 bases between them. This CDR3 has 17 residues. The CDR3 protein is CASSPQGWGPSTFGYTF. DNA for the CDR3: TGTGCCAGCTCACCACAAGGTTGGGGACCATCGACGTTTGGCTACACCTTC.

The CDR3 nucleotides read TGCGCCAGCGGACGACAGGGATCCTACAATGAGCAGTTCTTC. This sequence encodes CASGRQGSYNEQFF. This chain uses TRBV5-1 with TRBJ2-1; 7 nucleotides agree with TRBD1. CDR1 and CDR2 (germline): SGHRS, YFSETQ. The ends lost 7 bases at V and 1 base at J; junction bases unmatched: 5. CDR3 size: 14 residues.

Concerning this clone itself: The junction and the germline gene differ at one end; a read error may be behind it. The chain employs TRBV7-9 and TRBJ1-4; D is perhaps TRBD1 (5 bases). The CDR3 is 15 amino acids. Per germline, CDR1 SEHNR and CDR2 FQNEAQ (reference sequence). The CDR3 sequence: CASSQPGTGNEKLFF. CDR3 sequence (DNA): TGCGCCAGCAGCCAACCAGGGACGGGTAATGAAAAACTGTTTTTT. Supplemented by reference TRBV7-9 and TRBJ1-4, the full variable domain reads DTGVSQNPRHKITKRGQNVTFRCDPISEHNRLYWYRQTLGQGPEFLTYFQNEAQLEKSRLLSDRFSAERPKGSFSTLEIQRTEQGDSAMYLCASSQPGTGNEKLFFGSGTQLSVL.

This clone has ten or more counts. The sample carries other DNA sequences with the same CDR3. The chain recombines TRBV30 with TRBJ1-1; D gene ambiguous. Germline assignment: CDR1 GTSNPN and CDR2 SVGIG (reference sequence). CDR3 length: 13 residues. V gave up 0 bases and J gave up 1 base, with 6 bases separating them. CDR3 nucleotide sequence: TGTGCCTGGAGTGTAAGCAGGAACACTGAAGCTTTCTTT. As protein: CAWSVSRNTEAFF.

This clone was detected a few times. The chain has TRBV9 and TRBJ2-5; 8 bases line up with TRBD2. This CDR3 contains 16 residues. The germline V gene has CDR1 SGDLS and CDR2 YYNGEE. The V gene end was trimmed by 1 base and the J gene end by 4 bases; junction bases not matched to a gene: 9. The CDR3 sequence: CASSVTDGGAPETQYF. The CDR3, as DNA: TGTGCCAGCAGCGTAACGGACGGGGGGGCCCCAGAGACCCAGTACTTC.

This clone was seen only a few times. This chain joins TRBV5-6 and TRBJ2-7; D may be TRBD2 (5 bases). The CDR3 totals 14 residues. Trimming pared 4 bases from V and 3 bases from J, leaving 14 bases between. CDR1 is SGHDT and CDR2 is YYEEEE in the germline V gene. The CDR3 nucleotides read TGTGCCAGCAGCCCCCGGGGTCCTAACTACGAGCAGTACTTC. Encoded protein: CASSPRGPNYEQYF.

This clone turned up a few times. The CDR3 reads CASSETTQETQYF. The CDR3 nucleotides read TGTGCCAGCAGTGAAACTACCCAAGAGACCCAGTACTTC. The J gene is TRBJ2-5, the V gene TRBV2; D gene unclear. Germline values: CDR1 SNHLY, CDR2 FYNNEI. The CDR3 is made up of 13 amino acids. V shed 2 bases and J shed 1 base, with 5 bases lying between them.

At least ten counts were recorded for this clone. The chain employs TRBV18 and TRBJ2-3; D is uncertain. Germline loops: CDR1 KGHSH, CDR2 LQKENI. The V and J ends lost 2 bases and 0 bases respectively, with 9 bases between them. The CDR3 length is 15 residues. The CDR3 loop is CASSPKGESTDTQYF. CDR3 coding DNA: TGTGCCAGCTCACCAAAAGGAGAGAGCACAGATACGCAGTATTTT.

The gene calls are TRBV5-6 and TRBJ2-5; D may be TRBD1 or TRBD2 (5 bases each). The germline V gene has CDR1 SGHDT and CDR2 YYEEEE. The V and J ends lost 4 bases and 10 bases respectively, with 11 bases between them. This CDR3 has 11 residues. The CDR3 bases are TGTGCCAGCAGCCAGGGACCCGGCCAGTACTTC. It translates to CASSQGPGQYF.

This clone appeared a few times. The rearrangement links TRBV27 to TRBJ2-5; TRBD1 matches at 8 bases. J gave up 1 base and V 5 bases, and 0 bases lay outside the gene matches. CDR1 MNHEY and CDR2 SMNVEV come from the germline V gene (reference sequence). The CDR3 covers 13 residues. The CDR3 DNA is TGTGCCAGCAGTGGACAGGGCCAAGAGACCCAGTACTTC. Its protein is CASSGQGQETQYF.

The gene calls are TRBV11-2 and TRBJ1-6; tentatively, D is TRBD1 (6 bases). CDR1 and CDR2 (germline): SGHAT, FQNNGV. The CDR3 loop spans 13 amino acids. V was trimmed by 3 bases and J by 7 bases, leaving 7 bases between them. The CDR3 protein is CASSLRGNSPLHF. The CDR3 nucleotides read TGTGCCAGCAGCTTGAGGGGGAATTCACCCCTCCACTTT.